Sequencing of this TCR beta chain was carried out in a study of OX40 agonist ivuxolimab in advanced cancers. About the research overall: The study enrolled dose-escalation patients with hepatocellular carcinoma, melanoma, renal cell or head and neck cancer. Partial responses, seen in three patients, involved one hepatocellular carcinoma and two cutaneous melanomas. Study observations and caveats: Within 6 weeks, CD4+ and CD8+ blood T cells expanded clonally at 0.1 to 3.0 mg/kg.

This clone came up a few times. The antigen remains undetermined. The CDR3 is 12 residues long. The V gene end was trimmed by 4 bases and the J gene end by 14 bases; junction bases not matched to a gene: 5. Germline loops: CDR1 SEHNR, CDR2 FQNEAQ (reference sequence). Assay: immunoSEQ multiplex PCR; the TCRdb copy retains only in-frame clones and omits some. The sample shows about 80,000 clones, 92% of them seen only once. The material sequenced was CD4+ or CD8+ T cells sorted from blood, taken in a trial of the OX40 agonist ivuxolimab. The chain links TRBV7-9 to TRBJ1-4; 9 bases map to TRBD1. The clonotype comes from an adult with an advanced solid tumor such as melanoma, head and neck, liver or kidney cancer. DNA of the CDR3: TGTGCCAGCAGCTACTCCGGGACAGGGCTGTTTTTT. Protein product: CASSYSGTGLFF.